The sequence of this TCR beta chain was determined in a study of CXCR3-negative and CXCR3-positive naive CD8 T cells. On the study more broadly: Each library held about 1.5 +/- 0.3 million TRB reads, about 140 million in total. Whole-study results and caveats: TCR strength was inferred from TRB CDR3 properties, while surface CD5 was comparable between naive subsets. Cryopreserved cells showed partially decreased CXCR3 expression, and most assays used fresh PBMCs. In naive cells, CXCR3-negative and CXCR3-positive subsets had similar TRBV-TRBJ usage; memory cells differed.

The libraries of TRB cDNA were constructed through 5' RACE using UMI labels. From its re-call of the 5' RACE reads, TCRdb lists each CDR3 protein once, without DNA. The specimen's table records 45,000 to 55,000 distinct CDR3 sequences. To note about this clonotype: Antigen unknown.

The CDR3 loop spans 15 amino acids. Germline V CDR1 and CDR2: SGHVS, FNYEAQ. The TCR originated in a human donor in good health. Some clones in this sample may be carry-over from other donors' samples. The sequencing sample was made of memory CD8+ T cells from blood. The rearrangement uses TRBV7-6 and TRBJ2-3; TCRdb designates TRBD1, a call that cannot be tested without DNA. The CDR3 sequence: CASSSRDRATDTQYF.